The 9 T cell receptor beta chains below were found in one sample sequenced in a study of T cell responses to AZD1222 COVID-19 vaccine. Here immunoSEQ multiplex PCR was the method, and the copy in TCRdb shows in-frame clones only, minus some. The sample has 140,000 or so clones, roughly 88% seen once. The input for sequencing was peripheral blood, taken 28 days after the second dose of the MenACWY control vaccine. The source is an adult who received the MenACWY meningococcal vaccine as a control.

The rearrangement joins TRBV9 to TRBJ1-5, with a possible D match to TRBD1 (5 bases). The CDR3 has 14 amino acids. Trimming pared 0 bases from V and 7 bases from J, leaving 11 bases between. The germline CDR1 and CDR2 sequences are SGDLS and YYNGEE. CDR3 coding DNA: TGTGCCAGCAGCGTAGGGGACGGGGGGCAGCCCCAGCATTTT. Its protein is CASSVGDGGQPQHF.

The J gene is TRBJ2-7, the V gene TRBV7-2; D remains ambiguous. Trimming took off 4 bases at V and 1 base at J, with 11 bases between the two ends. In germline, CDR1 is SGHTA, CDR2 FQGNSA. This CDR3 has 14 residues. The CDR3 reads CASSSRVSSYEQYF. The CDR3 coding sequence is TGTGCCAGCAGCTCCCGGGTCTCTTCCTACGAGCAGTACTTC.

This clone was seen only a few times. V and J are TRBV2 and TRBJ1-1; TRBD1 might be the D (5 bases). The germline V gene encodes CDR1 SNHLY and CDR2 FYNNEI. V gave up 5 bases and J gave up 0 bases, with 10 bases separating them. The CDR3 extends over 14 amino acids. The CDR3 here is CASSLDSLNTEAFF. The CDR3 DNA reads TGTGCCAGCAGTTTAGACAGCTTGAACACTGAAGCTTTCTTT.

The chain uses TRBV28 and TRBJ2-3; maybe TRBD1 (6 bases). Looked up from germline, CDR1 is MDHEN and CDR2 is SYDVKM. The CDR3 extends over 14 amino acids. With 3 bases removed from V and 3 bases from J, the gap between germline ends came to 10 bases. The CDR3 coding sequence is TGTGCCAGCAGTTTTGGGGGCTCAACAGATACGCAGTATTTT. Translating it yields CASSFGGSTDTQYF.

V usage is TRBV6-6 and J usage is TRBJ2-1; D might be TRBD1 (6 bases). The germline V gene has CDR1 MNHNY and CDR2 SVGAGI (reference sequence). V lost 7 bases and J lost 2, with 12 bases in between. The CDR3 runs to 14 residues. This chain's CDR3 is CASTLRTAYNEQFF. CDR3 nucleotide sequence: TGTGCCAGCACCTTACGGACAGCCTACAATGAGCAGTTCTTC.

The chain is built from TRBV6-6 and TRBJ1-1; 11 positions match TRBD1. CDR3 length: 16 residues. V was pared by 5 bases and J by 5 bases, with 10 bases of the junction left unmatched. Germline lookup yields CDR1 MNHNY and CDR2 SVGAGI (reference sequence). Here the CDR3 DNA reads TGTGCCAGCAGTACCAGGTTGGACAGGGGGCGGACTGAAGCTTTCTTT. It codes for CASSTRLDRGRTEAFF.

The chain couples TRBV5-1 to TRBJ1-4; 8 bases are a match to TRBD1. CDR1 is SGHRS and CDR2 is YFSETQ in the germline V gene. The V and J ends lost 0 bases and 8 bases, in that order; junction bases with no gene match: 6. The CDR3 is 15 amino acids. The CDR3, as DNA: TGCGCCAGCAGCTTGGGGGACAGGTCGGGAGAAAAACTGTTTTTT. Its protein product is CASSLGDRSGEKLFF.

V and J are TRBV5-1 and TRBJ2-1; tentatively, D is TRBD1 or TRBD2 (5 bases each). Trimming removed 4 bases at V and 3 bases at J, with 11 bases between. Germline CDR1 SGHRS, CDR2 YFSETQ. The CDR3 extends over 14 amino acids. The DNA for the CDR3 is TGCGCCAGCAGCGGGGGACCCCGCTACAATGAGCAGTTCTTC. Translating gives CASSGGPRYNEQFF.

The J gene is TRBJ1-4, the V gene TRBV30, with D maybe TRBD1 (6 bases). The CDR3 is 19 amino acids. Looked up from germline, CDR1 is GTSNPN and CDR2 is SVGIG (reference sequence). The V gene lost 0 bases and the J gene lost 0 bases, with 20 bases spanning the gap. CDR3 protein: CAWSVRALGQTTTNEKLFF. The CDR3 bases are TGTGCCTGGAGTGTACGGGCGCTTGGACAGACTACAACTAATGAAAAACTGTTTTTT. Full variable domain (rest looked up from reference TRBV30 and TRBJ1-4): SQTIHQWPATLVQPVGSPLSLECTVEGTSNPNLYWYRQAAGRGLQLLFYSVGIGQISSEVPQNLSASRPQDRQFILSSKKLLLSDSGFYLCAWSVRALGQTTTNEKLFFGSGTQLSVL.